This T cell receptor beta chain was observed in a study of blood T cell repertoires in COVID-19. TCRdb's copy holds only in-frame clones and misses some; the assay was immunoSEQ multiplex PCR. Of about 300,000 clones in the sample, 75% to 95% were seen once. CDR3 length: 16 amino acids. Germline V gene lookup returns CDR1 MGHDK and CDR2 SYGVNS. Trimming stripped 3 bases from V and 8 bases from J, with 22 bases between. Specimen: peripheral blood. This chain uses TRBV25-1 with TRBJ1-2; D is possibly TRBD1 (5 bases). The TCR comes from a woman aged 25 to 39 with COVID-19, enrolled during active disease. In DNA, the CDR3 is TGTGCCAGCAGTGACAGCGGGCGTGCAGGGTTAGGAGGCTACACCTTC. Translating it yields CASSDSGRAGLGGYTF.